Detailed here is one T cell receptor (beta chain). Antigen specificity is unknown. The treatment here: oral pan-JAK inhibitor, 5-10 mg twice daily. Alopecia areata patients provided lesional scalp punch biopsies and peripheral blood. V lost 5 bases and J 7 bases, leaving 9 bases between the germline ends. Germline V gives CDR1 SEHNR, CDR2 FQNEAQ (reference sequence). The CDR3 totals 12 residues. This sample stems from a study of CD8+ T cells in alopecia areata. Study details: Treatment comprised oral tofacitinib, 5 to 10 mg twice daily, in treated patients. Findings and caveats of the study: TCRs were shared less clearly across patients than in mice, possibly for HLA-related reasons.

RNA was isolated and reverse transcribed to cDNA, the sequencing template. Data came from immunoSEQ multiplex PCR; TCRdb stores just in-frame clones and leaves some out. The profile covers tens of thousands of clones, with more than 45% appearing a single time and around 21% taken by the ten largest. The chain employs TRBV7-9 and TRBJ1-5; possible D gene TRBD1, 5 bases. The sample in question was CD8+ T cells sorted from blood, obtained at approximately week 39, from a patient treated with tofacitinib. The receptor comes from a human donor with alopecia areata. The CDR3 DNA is TGTGCCAGCAGCCGCGGGGACCAGCCCCAGCATTTT. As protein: CASSRGDQPQHF.